The T cell receptor beta chain described here comes from a study of T cell responses to AZD1222 COVID-19 vaccine. Study-wide results and caveats: In a largely white British group with more females than males, clonal diversity was possibly underestimated. Only after the peak T cell response were repertoires sampled. A reported finding is that nearly half of spike-specific TCRs target unmutated variant regions. Increases in Spike-specific TCR breadth and depth were seen after two AZD1222 doses.

With respect to this clone: Its antigen is as yet unknown.

Trimming stripped 0 bases from V and 2 bases from J, with 10 bases between. The CDR3 extends over 15 amino acids. CDR1 is SGHNT, CDR2 YENEEA, per germline. Profiled with immunoSEQ multiplex PCR; TCRdb holds only in-frame clones, not every one. This table holds around 90,000 clones, about 86% found once. Sample: peripheral blood, taken on day 0 of AZD1222 vaccination. The source is an adult in good health. The chain is built from TRBV11-3 and TRBJ2-5; a possible D gene is TRBD1 (5 bases). The CDR3 protein is CASSLDSGSQETQYF. In DNA form, the CDR3 reads TGTGCCAGCAGCTTAGATTCAGGGTCACAAGAGACCCAGTACTTC.